A single T cell receptor (beta chain) is shown here with its context. The data originate from a study of blood T cell repertoires in COVID-19. At the level of the study: The United States, Italy and Spain provided the acute and convalescent COVID-19 samples. Sample material is recorded as cDNA or gDNA derived from T cells, B-cell-depleted T cells, or PBMCs.

Study processing details: It was from reference gene primer amplification that nucleated cell counts were estimated. The protocol was immunoSEQ multiplex PCR, while the TCRdb copy is restricted to in-frame clones and leaves out a portion. The V and J calls and clone size are taken from that table; D and trimming were inferred from the DNA. The sample lists fewer than 250,000 clones, roughly nine tenths occurring once. The TCR comes from a man in his 70s with acute or convalescent COVID-19. The sequenced sample was peripheral blood.

The CDR3 loop is CASSWDNGYTF. The DNA of the CDR3 is TGTGCCAGCAGCTGGGACAATGGCTACACCTTC. This sequence joins TRBV5-6 and TRBJ1-2; D possibly corresponds to TRBD1 (6 bases). The CDR3 is 11 amino acids. Per germline, CDR1 SGHDT and CDR2 YYEEEE. Trimming left V 3 bases short and J 6 bases short, with 6 bases between. Drawing the rest from reference TRBV5-6 and TRBJ1-2, the complete variable domain is DAGVTQSPTHLIKTRGQQVTLRCSPKSGHDTVSWYQQALGQGPQFIFQYYEEEERQRGNFPDRFSGHQFPNYSSELNVNALLLGDSALYLCASSWDNGYTFGSGTRLTVV.